This T cell receptor beta chain is drawn from a study of cytomegalovirus exposure and HLA in healthy donors. Study at large: Both the 120 validation repertoires and the 550 to 750 first-cohort repertoires used the same platform, as reported by a later analysis.

Worth noting for this clone: Its target is not known.

Findings and limits, study-wide: In vitro assays verified that three CMV-associated chains recognized CMV antigens specifically. The classifier was said to identify cytomegalovirus status with high specificity and sensitivity. Generally TCR sequences proved uncommon, though certain public TCRs appeared in numerous donors.

The protocol was immunoSEQ multiplex PCR, while the TCRdb copy is restricted to in-frame clones and leaves out a portion. The sample includes 150,000 to 200,000 clones, 80% to 85% seen only once; the top ten take 10% to 13%. The clonotype comes from a man between 25 and 39 years old in good health and CMV-seropositive. Input material: PBMCs.

CDR3 residues: CASSLDGRGRGLTDTQYF. The DNA of the CDR3 is TGTGCCAGCAGCTTAGATGGGAGGGGGAGAGGTCTGACAGATACGCAGTATTTT. The gene calls are TRBV11-2 and TRBJ2-3, with D perhaps matching TRBD2 (7 bases). The germline CDR1 and CDR2 sequences are SGHAT and FQNNGV. The V and J ends lost 0 bases and 3 bases respectively, with 19 bases between them. The CDR3 extends over 18 amino acids.